What follows is one TCR beta chain and its context. Antigen: not known. The sample belongs to a study of cytomegalovirus exposure and HLA in healthy donors. Findings of the study overall: Both high specificity and high sensitivity reportedly marked the classifier's diagnosis of cytomegalovirus status. A later analysis linked a missense variant in DCLRE1C to the trimming of TCR beta V and J genes. As confirmed in vitro, a few CMV-associated chains were specific for CMV antigens.

This PCR relied on a set of 60 Vbeta primers and 13 Jbeta primers. The method was immunoSEQ multiplex PCR; TCRdb's version includes in-frame clones alone and lacks a portion of them. The table records 150,000 to 200,000 clones, approximately 85% of them present only once. Sequencing was performed on PBMCs. This TCR derives from a woman between 50 and 59 years old in good health and CMV-seronegative.

CDR3 coding DNA: TGTGCCAGCAGCCAAGATAAGGAGGGACCTAACGAGCAGTACTTC. Translation gives CASSQDKEGPNEQYF. The chain is built from TRBV4-2 and TRBJ2-7, with D possibly being TRBD2 (6 bases). Germline CDR1 is LGHNA and CDR2 is YNFKEQ. The CDR3 extends over 15 amino acids. V was clipped by 0 bases and J by 5 bases, with 14 bases between them.